The 17 T cell receptor beta chains below come from one sample, sequenced in a study of radiation and T cells in renal cell carcinoma. Only in-frame clones appear in the TCRdb table, and some are missing; sequencing was by immunoSEQ multiplex PCR. The table lists fewer than 8,500 clones, almost 65% of them singletons. As to treatment: treatment-naive control, cytoreductive nephrectomy. The input for sequencing was tumor tissue, taken from a patient whose treatment was nephrectomy without radiotherapy. These receptors came from a woman in her seventies with renal cell carcinoma.

This clone was counted between two and nine times. V usage is TRBV28 and J usage is TRBJ1-5, with a possible D match to TRBD1 (5 bases). Trimming removed 7 bases at V and 2 bases at J, with 9 bases between. The CDR3 loop spans 13 amino acids. Germline V gene data show CDR1 as MDHEN and CDR2 as SYDVKM. CDR3 nucleotide sequence: TGTGCCAGCACCTCGGGGGGCAATCAGCCCCAGCATTTT. Protein: CASTSGGNQPQHF.

This chain uses TRBV5-1 with TRBJ1-1; D remains unclear. The V end lost 6 bases, the J end lost 1 base, and 10 bases lay between the germline ends. The CDR3 is made up of 13 amino acids. Germline CDR1 reads SGHRS; CDR2 reads YFSETQ. In DNA form, the CDR3 reads TGCGCCAGCAAAGTAAGAGAGAACACTGAAGCTTTCTTT. Translating it yields CASKVRENTEAFF. Full variable domain (remainder filled in from reference TRBV5-1 and TRBJ1-1): KAGVTQTPRYLIKTRGQQVTLSCSPISGHRSVSWYQQTPGQGLQFLFEYFSETQRNKGNFPGRFSGRQFSNSRSEMNVSTLELGDSALYLCASKVRENTEAFFGQGTRLTVV.

The rearrangement joins TRBV4-3 to TRBJ1-2, with D uncertain. The CDR3 has 14 amino acids. CDR1 and CDR2 from the germline V gene are LGHNA and YSLEER. Trimming removed 0 bases at V and 7 bases at J, with 12 bases between. CDR3 bases: TGCGCCAGCAGCCAAGACGGTCAAAGTTCTGGCTACACCTTC. The encoded protein is CASSQDGQSSGYTF.

Sample share makes this clone medium-sized. This sequence joins TRBV13 and TRBJ2-7; 7 bases map to TRBD1. This CDR3 has 14 residues. Germline CDR1 PRHDT, CDR2 FYEKMQ (reference sequence). With V trimmed by 7 bases and J by 5 bases, 11 bases remained unmatched. CDR3 bases: TGTGCCAGCACTGACAGGCAGGGGGTCCACGAGCAGTACTTC. Protein sequence: CASTDRQGVHEQYF.

This clone was observed a few times. The genes are TRBV5-5 and TRBJ2-1; a weak D match, TRBD1 (6 bases). The CDR3 is 18 amino acids. Germline V gene data show CDR1 as SGHKS and CDR2 as YYEKEE (reference sequence). Trimming removed 1 base from V and 4 bases from J, with 21 bases in between. The CDR3 loop reads CASSLYPQGWGEYNEQFF. CDR3 bases: TGTGCCAGCAGCTTGTATCCACAGGGTTGGGGAGAATACAATGAGCAGTTCTTC.

DNA for the CDR3: TGCAGCGTTGAATCTGGTCATAACACCGGGGAGCTGTTTTTT. Translation: CSVESGHNTGELFF. The chain employs TRBV29-1 and TRBJ2-2; D is uncertain. The V end lost 2 bases, the J end lost 2 bases, and 9 bases lay between the germline ends. CDR1 is SQVTM, CDR2 ANQGSEA, per germline. The CDR3 length is 14 residues.

V gene TRBV14 combines with J gene TRBJ1-1, with D possibly being TRBD1 (5 bases). The CDR3 consists of 14 residues. Per germline, CDR1 SGHDN and CDR2 FVKESK. Trimming removed 4 bases at V and 2 bases at J, with 11 bases between. This chain's CDR3 is CASSLTGANTEAFF. The CDR3 DNA follows: TGTGCCAGCAGCCTTACCGGGGCCAACACTGAAGCTTTCTTT.

The chain uses TRBV2 and TRBJ2-1; perhaps TRBD2 as D (5 bases). The CDR3 is made up of 14 amino acids. Germline CDR1 is SNHLY and CDR2 is FYNNEI. The V end was cut by 3 bases, the J end by 5 bases, with 11 bases between. The DNA for the CDR3 is TGTGCCAGCAGTGAGGAGGACTTTGACAATGAGCAGTTCTTC. It is translated as CASSEEDFDNEQFF. Full variable domain (outside the CDR3, taken from reference TRBV2 and TRBJ2-1): EPEVTQTPSHQVTQMGQEVILRCVPISNHLYFYWYRQILGQKVEFLVSFYNNEISEKSEIFDDQFSVERPDGSNFTLKIRSTKLEDSAMYFCASSEEDFDNEQFFGPGTRLTVL.

This clone was observed once. J is TRBJ1-1 and V is TRBV6-5; D not resolved. This CDR3 has 11 amino acids. Germline V gene data show CDR1 as MNHEY and CDR2 as SVGAGI. The V end lost 10 bases, the J end lost 0 bases, and 6 bases lay between the germline ends. The CDR3 DNA sequence: TGTGCCACCGGATTGAACACTGAAGCTTTCTTT. This gives the protein CATGLNTEAFF.

This clone ranks as medium-sized. The V call is TRBV4-2, the J call TRBJ2-7; TRBD1 aligns across 7 bases. The germline V gene encodes CDR1 LGHNA and CDR2 YNFKEQ. After removal of 2 bases from V and 1 base from J, the junction contained 8 bases not matched to a gene. The CDR3 spans 16 residues. The CDR3 DNA reads as TGTGCCAGCAGCCAAAACTCGGACAGGTGGTCCTACGAGCAGTACTTC. As protein: CASSQNSDRWSYEQYF.

The rearrangement links TRBV7-2 to TRBJ2-4; D is possibly TRBD1 (6 bases). V gave up 5 bases and J gave up 6 bases, with 11 bases separating them. Germline CDR1 reads SGHTA; CDR2 reads FQGNSA. This CDR3 is built from 13 residues. CDR3 region: CASSLRGRNIQYF. Written as DNA, the CDR3 is TGTGCCAGCAGCCTCAGGGGAAGAAACATTCAGTACTTC.

CDR3 coding DNA: TGTGCCAGCAGCCTCGGTGGGGCAGCCAGTCCCTATGGCTACACCTTC. This translates into CASSLGGAASPYGYTF. The chain uses TRBV28 and TRBJ1-2, with D tentatively TRBD1 (5 bases). The ends were cut back, 6 bases at V and 4 bases at J, with 21 bases in the middle. Germline values: CDR1 MDHEN, CDR2 SYDVKM. The CDR3 runs 16 residues.

J is TRBJ2-3 and V is TRBV18, with 10 nucleotides matching TRBD1. Germline V CDR1 and CDR2: KGHSH, LQKENI. This CDR3 region has 15 residues. The trim removed 0 bases at V and 7 bases at J, leaving 4 bases unmatched. The CDR3: CASSPPGQGRYTQYF. In DNA form, the CDR3 reads TGTGCCAGCTCACCACCGGGACAGGGGAGGTATACGCAGTATTTT.

The chain combines TRBV4-1 with TRBJ1-2; 7 nucleotides line up with TRBD1. Germline assignment: CDR1 MGHRA and CDR2 YSYEKL. CDR3 length: 14 residues. V was clipped by 5 bases and J by 7 bases; unmatched bases: 10. For the CDR3, the DNA is TGCGCCAGCAGCGACCAACAGGGGAAAGTTGGCTACACCTTC. This sequence encodes CASSDQQGKVGYTF.

This chain connects TRBV6-1 to TRBJ1-3; possibly TRBD1 for D (6 bases). The CDR3 length is 13 residues. Per the germline V gene, CDR1 is MNHNS and CDR2 is SASEGT. V lost 8 bases, J lost 2 bases, and 10 bases lay in between. In DNA form, the CDR3 reads TGTGCCAGCTTCAGGGGAACTGGAAACACCATATATTTT. Translating it yields CASFRGTGNTIYF.

This sequence joins TRBV19 and TRBJ1-6; D ambiguous. The germline CDR1 and CDR2 sequences are LNHDA and SQIVND (reference sequence). With 6 bases removed from V and 8 bases from J, the gap between germline ends came to 8 bases. The CDR3 has 12 residues. The chain's CDR3 is CASSVWDSPLHF. DNA for the CDR3: TGTGCCAGTAGCGTTTGGGATTCACCCCTCCACTTT.

The genes are TRBV6-5 and TRBJ2-7, with D perhaps matching TRBD1 (5 bases). CDR1 and CDR2 (germline): MNHEY, SVGAGI. V lost 7 bases and J lost 2, with 15 bases in between. The CDR3 is 14 residues long. The CDR3 DNA follows: TGTGCCAGCACCTACGAGACAGAAGCCTACGAGCAGTACTTC. This gives the protein CASTYETEAYEQYF.